A selection of T cell receptor beta chains follows, all from one sample in a study of T-cell reconstitution after alpha-beta-depleted transplantation in children. TCRdb reprocessed the PCR reads with MiXCR, giving one entry per CDR3 protein. The sample consists of about 540,000 distinct CDR3 sequences, around 16% of them appearing once. The material was PBMCs from the stem cell graft donor, obtained from the stem cell graft. These receptor sequences come from a human donor who donated a stem cell graft to a child with acute lymphoblastic leukemia. Each CDR3 is given with its conserved first and last residue. Fields, in order: clone size, V gene, CDR3 protein. Clone size is stated in some rows and not others, as once, few, many or a class when expanded.

clone_size: few; v_call: TRBV20-1; cdr3_aa: CSARAGHLGTEAFF
clone_size: few; v_call: TRBV7-9; cdr3_aa: CASSVELIGASGEQYF
clone_size: NA; v_call: TRBV11-2; cdr3_aa: CASSLVRSQETQYF
clone_size: NA; v_call: TRBV7-8; cdr3_aa: CASSPGRFTDTQYF
clone_size: NA; v_call: TRBV12-3/TRBV12-4; cdr3_aa: CASSPGMRGRAYEQYF
clone_size: NA; v_call: TRBV27; cdr3_aa: CASRRGGINEQYF
clone_size: NA; v_call: TRBV5-1; cdr3_aa: CASSLSGIAEAFF
clone_size: few; v_call: TRBV11-2; cdr3_aa: CASSLVGVAADTQYF
clone_size: few; v_call: TRBV28; cdr3_aa: CASSSGLAGVREQYF
clone_size: few; v_call: TRBV12-3/TRBV12-4; cdr3_aa: CASSWFGRGLNTEAFF
clone_size: few; v_call: TRBV19; cdr3_aa: CASSFRELNQPQHF
clone_size: NA; v_call: TRBV15; cdr3_aa: CATSREDSWSSYNEQFF
clone_size: NA; v_call: TRBV21-1; cdr3_aa: CASSKAGTVSTIYEQYF
clone_size: few; v_call: TRBV20-1; cdr3_aa: CSARGWGPNTGELFF
clone_size: NA; v_call: TRBV11-2; cdr3_aa: CASSLGWSDAYNEQFF
clone_size: NA; v_call: TRBV18; cdr3_aa: CASSLPLGWEGTYNEQFF
clone_size: few; v_call: TRBV29-1; cdr3_aa: CSVPLAEETQYF
clone_size: few; v_call: TRBV29-1; cdr3_aa: CSVVGDRDEQYF
clone_size: few; v_call: TRBV5-1; cdr3_aa: CASSLYGDGNTDTQYF
clone_size: few; v_call: TRBV7-9; cdr3_aa: CASSTTSGGNYNEQFF
clone_size: many; v_call: TRBV5-1; cdr3_aa: CASSLGQGVEDQPQHF
clone_size: few; v_call: TRBV6-5; cdr3_aa: CASSYKGPSTGELFF
clone_size: NA; v_call: TRBV5-1; cdr3_aa: CASSTGAENEQYF
clone_size: few; v_call: TRBV6-1; cdr3_aa: CASGQGANTEAFF
clone_size: few; v_call: TRBV15; cdr3_aa: CATSSPFGDGYTF
clone_size: few; v_call: TRBV6-2/TRBV6-3; cdr3_aa: CASSDWTGNYGYTF
clone_size: NA; v_call: TRBV3-1; cdr3_aa: CASSSGVAGEMETQYF
clone_size: few; v_call: TRBV5-1; cdr3_aa: CASSSGARLDAEAFF
clone_size: NA; v_call: TRBV24-1; cdr3_aa: CATSDSRRTDSNEQFF
clone_size: few; v_call: TRBV5-1; cdr3_aa: CASSLAENEQYF